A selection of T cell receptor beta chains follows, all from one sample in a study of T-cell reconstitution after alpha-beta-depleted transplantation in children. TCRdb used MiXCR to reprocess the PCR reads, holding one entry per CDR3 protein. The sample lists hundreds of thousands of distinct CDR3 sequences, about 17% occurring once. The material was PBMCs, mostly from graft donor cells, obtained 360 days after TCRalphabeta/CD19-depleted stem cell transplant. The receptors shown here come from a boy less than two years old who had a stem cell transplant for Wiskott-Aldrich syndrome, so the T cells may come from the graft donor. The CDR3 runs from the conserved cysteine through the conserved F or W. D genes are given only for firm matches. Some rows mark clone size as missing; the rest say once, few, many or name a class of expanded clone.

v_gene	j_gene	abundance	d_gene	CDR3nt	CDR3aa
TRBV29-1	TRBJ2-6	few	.	TGCAGCGTTGAAGCGACAGCTACATCTCTAATCTCTGGGGCCAACGTCCTGACTTTC	CSVEATATSLISGANVLTF
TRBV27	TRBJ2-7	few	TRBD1	TGTGCCAGCAGTTACTCCGGGACAGGGATTGAGCAGTACTTC	CASSYSGTGIEQYF
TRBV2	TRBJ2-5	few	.	TGTGCCAGCAGTGGAGACCTGTGGCCTGAGACCCAGTACTTC	CASSGDLWPETQYF
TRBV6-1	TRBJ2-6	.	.	TGTGCCAGCAACCCAGGTCGGCAGCCCCAATCTGGGGCCAACGTCCTGACTTTC	CASNPGRQPQSGANVLTF
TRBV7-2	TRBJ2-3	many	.	TGTGCCAGCAGCTTAGTTTCCTGGTTCGGAGATACGCAGTATTTT	CASSLVSWFGDTQYF
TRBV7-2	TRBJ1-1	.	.	TGTGCCAGCAGCTTTTCCAGAGGGGCCGGGGAAGCTTTCTTT	CASSFSRGAGEAFF
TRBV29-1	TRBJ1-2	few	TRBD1	TGCAGCGTTGAAGACCGACAGGGGCCGAACTATGGCTACACCTTC	CSVEDRQGPNYGYTF
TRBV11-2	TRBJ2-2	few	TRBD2	TGTGCCAGCAGCTTAGTTCGTCTAGCGGCCGGGGAGCTGTTTTTT	CASSLVRLAAGELFF
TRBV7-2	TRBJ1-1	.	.	TGTGCCAGCAGCCGAAGGGGGTCAGGGAGAGGAAACACTGAAGCTTTCTTT	CASSRRGSGRGNTEAFF
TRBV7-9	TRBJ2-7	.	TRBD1	TGTGCCAGCAGTCCAAGAGGCGCCGGGACAGGGCCCTACGAGCAGTACTTC	CASSPRGAGTGPYEQYF
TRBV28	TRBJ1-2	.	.	TGTGCCAGTCAGGGGCCAGGGAGTTACTATGGCTACACCTTC	CASQGPGSYYGYTF
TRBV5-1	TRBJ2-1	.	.	TGCGCCAGCAGAATGGGGGAATACAATGAGCAGTTCTTC	CASRMGEYNEQFF
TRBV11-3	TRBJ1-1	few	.	TGTGCCAGCAGCTTAGATAGAGATAATGAAGCTTTCTTT	CASSLDRDNEAFF
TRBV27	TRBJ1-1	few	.	TGTGCCAGCAGTTTTCGGGCCCTACAGGGAACTGAAGCTTTCTTT	CASSFRALQGTEAFF
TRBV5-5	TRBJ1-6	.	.	TGTGCCAGCAGCCGGGGCTCGGGACTCTCACCCCTCCACTTT	CASSRGSGLSPLHF
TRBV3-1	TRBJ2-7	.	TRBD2	TGTGCCAGCAGCCAAGATCTAGCGGGGTACTACGAGCAGTACTTC	CASSQDLAGYYEQYF
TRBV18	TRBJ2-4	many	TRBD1	TGTGCCAGCTCACCTAGGACAGGCATAGCCAAAAACATTCAGTACTTC	CASSPRTGIAKNIQYF
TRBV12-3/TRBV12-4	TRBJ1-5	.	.	TGTGCCAGCAGTTTGACACTGGGTAATCAGCCCCAGCATTTT	CASSLTLGNQPQHF
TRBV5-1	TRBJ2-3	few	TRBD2	TGCGCCAGCAGGTTACGGGGGGGCCAAGATACGCAGTATTTT	CASRLRGGQDTQYF
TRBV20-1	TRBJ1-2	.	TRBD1	TGCAGTGCTTCTCCCGGGACAGGGAGAGTCGGATATGGCTACACCTTC	CSASPGTGRVGYGYTF
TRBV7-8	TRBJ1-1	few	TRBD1	TGTGCCAGCAGCTCAGCAGGGGGAGAAGCTGAAGCTTTCTTT	CASSSAGGEAEAFF
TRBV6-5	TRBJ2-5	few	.	TGTGCCAGCAGTTACTCAGGGCTTAAAGAAGAGACCCAGTACTTC	CASSYSGLKEETQYF
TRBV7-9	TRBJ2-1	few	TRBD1	TGTGCCAGCAGCTACCCCCCGGGACAGCTCTACAATGAGCAGTTCTTC	CASSYPPGQLYNEQFF
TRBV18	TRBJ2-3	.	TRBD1	TGTGCCAGCTCACCACTTTCGACAGGGAAGCAGTATTTT	CASSPLSTGKQYF
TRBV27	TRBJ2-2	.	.	TGTGCCAGCAGTTTGCCCCCGGGGCTCCCGAACACCGGGGAGCTGTTTTTT	CASSLPPGLPNTGELFF
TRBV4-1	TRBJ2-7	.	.	TGCGCCAGCAGCCAAGATTGGGTCTCCTACGAGCAGTACTTC	CASSQDWVSYEQYF
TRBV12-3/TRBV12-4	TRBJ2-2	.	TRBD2	TGTGCCAGCAGTTTACGGGGGGGGCGGGGCACCGGGGAGCTGTTTTTT	CASSLRGGRGTGELFF
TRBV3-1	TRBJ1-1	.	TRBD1	TGTGCCAGCAGCCTAGGGGCGAGGGGGCCTGACGCTTTCTTT	CASSLGARGPDAFF
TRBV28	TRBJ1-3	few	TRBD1	TGTGCCAGCAGTTTACTACGGCGACAGGGGGCTGGAAACACCATATATTTT	CASSLLRRQGAGNTIYF
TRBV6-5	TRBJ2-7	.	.	TGTGCCAGCAGTTACAGTCCGGCCTACGAGCAGTACTTC	CASSYSPAYEQYF
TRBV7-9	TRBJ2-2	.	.	TGTGCCAGCAGCCAACGTCCCCGGGGAGGCGCCGGGGAGCTGTTTTTT	CASSQRPRGGAGELFF
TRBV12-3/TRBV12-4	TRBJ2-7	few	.	TGTGCCAGCAGTCCCGGCTACCCCAGACCCCCCGAGCAGTACTTC	CASSPGYPRPPEQYF
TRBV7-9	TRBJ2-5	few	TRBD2	TGTGCCTCGGGGGGGCGCGGGCAAGAGACCCAGTACTTC	CASGGRGQETQYF
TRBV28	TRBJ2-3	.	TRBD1	TGTGCCAGTGACACAGGGGGGCATAGCACAGATAAGCAGTATTTT	CASDTGGHSTDKQYF
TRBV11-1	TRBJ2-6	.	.	TGTGCCAGCAGCTTAAGGGGGACGAGGAGGCCCAGGCCTGGGGCCAACGTCCTGACTTTC	CASSLRGTRRPRPGANVLTF
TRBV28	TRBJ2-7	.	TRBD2	TGTGCCAGCAGTCTCCCGGGAGGCCCCCTCAGGTTC	CASSLPGGPLRF
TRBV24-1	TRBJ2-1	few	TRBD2	TGTGCCACCAGTTCCGGGACTAGCGTTCTCAATGAGCAGTTCTTC	CATSSGTSVLNEQFF
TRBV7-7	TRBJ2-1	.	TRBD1	TGTGCCAGCAGCTCCGGGACAGGTCGCTCCTACGATGAGCAGTTCTTC	CASSSGTGRSYDEQFF
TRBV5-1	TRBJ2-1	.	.	TGCGCCAGCAGCCTAACGGGGGTCTCCTACAATGAGCAGTTCTTC	CASSLTGVSYNEQFF
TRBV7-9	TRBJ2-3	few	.	TGTGCCAGCAGCTCAATCACAGATACGCAGTATTTT	CASSSITDTQYF
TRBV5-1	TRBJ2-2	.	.	TGCGCCAGCAGCTTGGAAGCGGGCGGGAACACCGGGGAGCTGTTTTTT	CASSLEAGGNTGELFF
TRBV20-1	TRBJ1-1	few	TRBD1	TGCAGTGCTAGGGACAGGGGGCCGGGGAACACTGAAGCTTTCTTT	CSARDRGPGNTEAFF
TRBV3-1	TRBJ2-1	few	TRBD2	TGTGCCAGCAGCCATCCCGGGACTAGCGGGAGAGATGAGCAGTTCTTC	CASSHPGTSGRDEQFF
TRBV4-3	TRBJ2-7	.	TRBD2	TGCGCCAGCAGCCAAGAGATGGGACTAGCGGGAGACGAGCAGTACTTC	CASSQEMGLAGDEQYF
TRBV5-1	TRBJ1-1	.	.	TGCGCCAGCAGCTTGATCGCCCAGGCCATGAACACTGAAGCTTTCTTT	CASSLIAQAMNTEAFF
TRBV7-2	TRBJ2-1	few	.	TGTGCCAGCAGCCTGAGGGTGCCTTACAATGAGCAGTTCTTC	CASSLRVPYNEQFF
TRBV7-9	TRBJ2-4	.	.	TGTGCCAGCAGCTCCTATCAGGGTGCTTCGGCCAAAAACATTCAGTACTTC	CASSSYQGASAKNIQYF
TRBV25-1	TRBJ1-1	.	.	TGTGCCAGCAGTGAATGGGGCTTGGGCACTGAAGCTTTCTTT	CASSEWGLGTEAFF
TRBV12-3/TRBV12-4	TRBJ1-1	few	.	TGTGCCAGCAGTCCCCAAGGTACTGAAGCTTTCTTT	CASSPQGTEAFF
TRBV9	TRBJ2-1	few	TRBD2	TGTGCCAGCAGCTCCGGTCAAGTAGCGGGAGTGAATGAGCAGTTCTTC	CASSSGQVAGVNEQFF
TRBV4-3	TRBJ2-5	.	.	TGCGCCAGCAGCCAACAGGGGCTCGGGGAGACCCAGTACTTC	CASSQQGLGETQYF
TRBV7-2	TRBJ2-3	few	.	TGTGCCAGCAGCTCCCAGCGGGTGTCCCTTGCGGATACGCAGTATTTT	CASSSQRVSLADTQYF
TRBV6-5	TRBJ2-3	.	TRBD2	TGTGCCAGCAGTTACTTTTTTTCAGCGGGGGGTACAGATACGCAGTATTTT	CASSYFFSAGGTDTQYF
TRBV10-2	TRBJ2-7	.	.	TGCGCCAGCAGTGAGCCCCCAGGGATGCCCTACGAGCAGTACTTC	CASSEPPGMPYEQYF
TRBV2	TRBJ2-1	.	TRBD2	TGTGCCAGCAGTTGGACTAGCGGGAGGTCCGACAATGAGCAGTTCTTC	CASSWTSGRSDNEQFF
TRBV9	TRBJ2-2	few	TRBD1	TGTGCCAGCAGCGTAGGGTCGGACAGGCCGAACACCGGGGAGCTGTTTTTT	CASSVGSDRPNTGELFF
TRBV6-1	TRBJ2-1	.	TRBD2	TGTGCCAGCGGGACTAGCGGGAGGTATGAGCAGTTCTTC	CASGTSGRYEQFF